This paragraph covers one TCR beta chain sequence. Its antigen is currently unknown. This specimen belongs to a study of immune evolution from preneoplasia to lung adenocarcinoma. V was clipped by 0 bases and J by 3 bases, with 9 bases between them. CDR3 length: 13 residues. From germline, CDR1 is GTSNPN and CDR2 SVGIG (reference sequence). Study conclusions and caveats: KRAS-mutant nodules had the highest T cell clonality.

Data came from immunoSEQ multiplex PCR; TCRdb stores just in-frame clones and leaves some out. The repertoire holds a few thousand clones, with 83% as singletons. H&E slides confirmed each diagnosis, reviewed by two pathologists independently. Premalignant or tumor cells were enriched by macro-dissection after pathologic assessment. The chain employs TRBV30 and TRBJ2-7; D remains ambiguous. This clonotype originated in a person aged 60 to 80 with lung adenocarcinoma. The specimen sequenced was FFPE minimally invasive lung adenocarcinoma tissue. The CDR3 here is CAWSVRLNYEQYF. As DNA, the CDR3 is TGTGCCTGGAGTGTCCGGCTTAACTACGAGCAGTACTTC.